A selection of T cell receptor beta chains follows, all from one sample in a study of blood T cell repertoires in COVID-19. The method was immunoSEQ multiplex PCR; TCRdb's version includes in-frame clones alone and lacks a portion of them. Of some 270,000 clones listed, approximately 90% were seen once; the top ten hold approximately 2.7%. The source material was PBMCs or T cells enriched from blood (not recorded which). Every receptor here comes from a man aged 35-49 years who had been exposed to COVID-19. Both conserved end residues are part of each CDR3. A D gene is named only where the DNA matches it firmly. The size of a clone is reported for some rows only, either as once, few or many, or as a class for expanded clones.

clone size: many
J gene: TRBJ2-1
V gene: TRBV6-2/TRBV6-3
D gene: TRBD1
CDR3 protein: CASSYSLDRGYNEQFF
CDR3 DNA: TGTGCCAGCAGTTACTCTCTGGACAGGGGATACAATGAGCAGTTCTTC

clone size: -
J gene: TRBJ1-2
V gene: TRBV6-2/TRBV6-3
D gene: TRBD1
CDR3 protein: CASSFDRGRGGYTF
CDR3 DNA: TGTGCCAGCAGTTTCGACAGGGGCCGCGGGGGCTACACCTTC

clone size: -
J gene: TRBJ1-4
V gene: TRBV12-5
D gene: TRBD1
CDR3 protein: CASGTTGYNEKLFF
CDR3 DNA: TGTGCTAGTGGCACGACAGGGTATAATGAAAAACTGTTTTTT

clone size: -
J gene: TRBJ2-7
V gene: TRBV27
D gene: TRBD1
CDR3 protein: CASSLTGAEQYF
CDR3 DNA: TGTGCCAGCAGTCTCACAGGGGCCGAGCAGTACTTC

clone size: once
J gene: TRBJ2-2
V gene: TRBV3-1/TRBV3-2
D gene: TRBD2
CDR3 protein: CASGKTGGVGELFF
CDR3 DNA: TGTGCCAGCGGGAAAACGGGAGGAGTTGGGGAGCTGTTTTTT

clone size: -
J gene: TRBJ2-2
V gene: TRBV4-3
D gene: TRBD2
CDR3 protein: CASSQLGTSENTGELFF
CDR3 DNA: TGCGCCAGCAGCCAACTGGGGACTAGCGAGAACACCGGGGAGCTGTTTTTT

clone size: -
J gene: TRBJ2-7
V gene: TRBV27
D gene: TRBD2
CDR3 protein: CASSPIRTSGITYEQYF
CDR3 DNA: TGTGCCAGCAGTCCAATTCGGACTAGCGGGATCACCTACGAGCAGTACTTC

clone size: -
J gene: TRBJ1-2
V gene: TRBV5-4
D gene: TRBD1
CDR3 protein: CASSLDRGDYGYTF
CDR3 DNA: TGTGCCAGCAGCTTGGACAGGGGTGACTATGGCTACACCTTC

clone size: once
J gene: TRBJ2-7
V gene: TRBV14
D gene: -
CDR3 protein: CASSQLQGLHEQYF
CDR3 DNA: TGTGCCAGCAGCCAACTGCAGGGTCTCCACGAGCAGTACTTC

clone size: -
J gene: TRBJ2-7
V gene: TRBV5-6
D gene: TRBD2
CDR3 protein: CASSLVAGALYEQYF
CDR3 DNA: TGTGCCAGCAGCTTGGTGGCGGGAGCTCTGTACGAGCAGTACTTC

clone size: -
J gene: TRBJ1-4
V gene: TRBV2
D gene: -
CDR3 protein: CATSQESNEKLFF
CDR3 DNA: TGTGCCACCTCCCAGGAATCTAATGAAAAACTGTTTTTT

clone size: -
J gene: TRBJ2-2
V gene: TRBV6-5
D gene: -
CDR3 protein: CASSSGTLNTGELFF
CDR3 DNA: TGTGCCAGCAGTTCCGGGACTTTAAACACCGGGGAGCTGTTTTTT

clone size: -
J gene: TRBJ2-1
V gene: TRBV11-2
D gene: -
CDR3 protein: CASSRNTGNGEQFF
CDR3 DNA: TGTGCCAGCAGCCGAAATACAGGGAATGGCGAGCAGTTCTTC

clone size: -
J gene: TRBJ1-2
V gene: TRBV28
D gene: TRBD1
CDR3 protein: CASSSPGQGIGGYTF
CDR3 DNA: TGTGCCAGCAGTTCTCCGGGACAGGGAATAGGGGGCTACACCTTC

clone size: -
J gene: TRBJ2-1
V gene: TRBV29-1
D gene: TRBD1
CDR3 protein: CSTPKGQGDYNEQFF
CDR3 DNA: TGCAGCACCCCCAAGGGACAGGGTGACTACAATGAGCAGTTCTTC

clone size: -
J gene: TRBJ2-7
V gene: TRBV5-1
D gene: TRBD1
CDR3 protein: CASSSTGTGPYEQYF
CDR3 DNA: TGCGCCAGCAGCTCTACCGGGACAGGACCCTACGAGCAGTACTTC

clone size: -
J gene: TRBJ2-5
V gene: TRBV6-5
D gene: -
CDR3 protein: CASSSPSGELVETQYF
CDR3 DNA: TGTGCCAGCAGTTCCCCCTCCGGGGAACTGGTAGAGACCCAGTACTTC

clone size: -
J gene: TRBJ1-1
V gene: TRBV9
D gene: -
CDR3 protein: CASSSSTRVNTEAFF
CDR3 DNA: TGTGCCAGCAGCAGCTCGACAAGAGTGAACACTGAAGCTTTCTTT

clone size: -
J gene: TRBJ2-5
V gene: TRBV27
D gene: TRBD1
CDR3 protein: CASSRAGTGGGETQYF
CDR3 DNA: TGTGCCAGCAGTCGCGCCGGGACAGGGGGCGGAGAGACCCAGTACTTC

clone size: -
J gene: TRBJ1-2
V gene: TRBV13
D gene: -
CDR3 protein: CASSLGPVAGWGANYGYTF
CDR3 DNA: TGTGCCAGCAGCTTAGGCCCAGTTGCAGGGTGGGGGGCTAACTATGGCTACACCTTC

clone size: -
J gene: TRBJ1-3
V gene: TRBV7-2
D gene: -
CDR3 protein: CASSLRHSSGNTIYF
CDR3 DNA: TGTGCCAGCAGCTTACGGCACAGCTCTGGAAACACCATATATTTT

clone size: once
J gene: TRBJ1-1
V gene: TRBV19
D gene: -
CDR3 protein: CASTPWGGRLNTEAFF
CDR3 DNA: TGTGCCAGTACTCCTTGGGGGGGCCGATTGAACACTGAAGCTTTCTTT

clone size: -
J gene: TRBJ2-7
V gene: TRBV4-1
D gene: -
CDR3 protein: CASSLTNRGEQYF
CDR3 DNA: TGCGCCAGCAGCCTCACAAATCGAGGCGAGCAGTACTTC

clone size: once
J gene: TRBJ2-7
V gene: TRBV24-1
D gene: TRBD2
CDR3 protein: CATSDFASGRYEQYF
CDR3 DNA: TGTGCCACCAGTGATTTTGCTAGCGGGAGATACGAGCAGTACTTC

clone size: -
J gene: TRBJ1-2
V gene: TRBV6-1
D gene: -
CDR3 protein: CASSDQVNYGYTF
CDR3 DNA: TGTGCCAGCAGTGACCAGGTTAACTATGGCTACACCTTC

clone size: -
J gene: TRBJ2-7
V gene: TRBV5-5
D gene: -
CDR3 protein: CASTPGVGEQYF
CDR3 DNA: TGTGCCAGCACACCAGGGGTGGGGGAGCAGTACTTC

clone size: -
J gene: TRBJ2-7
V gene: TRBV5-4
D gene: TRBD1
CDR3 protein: CASRRDRGTYEQYF
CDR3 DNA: TGTGCCAGCAGAAGAGACAGGGGAACCTACGAGCAGTACTTC

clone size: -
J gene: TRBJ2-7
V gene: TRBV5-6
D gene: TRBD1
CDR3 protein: CASSLRQGINEQYF
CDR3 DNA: TGTGCCAGCAGCCTAAGACAGGGTATCAACGAGCAGTACTTC

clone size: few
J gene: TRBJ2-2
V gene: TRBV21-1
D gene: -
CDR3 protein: CASSARGQGTTLVGELFF
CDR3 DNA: TGTGCCAGCAGCGCCCGAGGACAGGGGACGACACTAGTCGGGGAGCTGTTTTTT

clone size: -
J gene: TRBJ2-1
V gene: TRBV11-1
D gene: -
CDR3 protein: CASSFASSYNEQFF
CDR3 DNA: TGTGCCAGCAGCTTTGCGAGCTCCTACAATGAGCAGTTCTTC

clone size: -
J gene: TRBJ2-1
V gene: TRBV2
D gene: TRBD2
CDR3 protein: CASSRLAGGPSNEQFF
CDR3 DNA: TGTGCCAGCAGTAGACTAGCGGGAGGGCCAAGCAATGAGCAGTTCTTC

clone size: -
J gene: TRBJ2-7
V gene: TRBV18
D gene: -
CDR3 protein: CASSPTGYYEQYF
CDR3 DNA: TGTGCCAGCTCACCGACGGGTTACTACGAGCAGTACTTC

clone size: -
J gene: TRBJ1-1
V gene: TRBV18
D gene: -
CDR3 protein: CASSPPQGGGTEAFF
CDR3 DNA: TGTGCCAGCTCACCCCCCCAGGGAGGGGGCACTGAAGCTTTCTTT

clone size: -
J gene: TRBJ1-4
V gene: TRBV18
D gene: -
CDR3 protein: CASSPFDITLNEKLFF
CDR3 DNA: TGTGCCAGCTCACCCTTTGACATAACCCTCAATGAAAAACTGTTTTTT

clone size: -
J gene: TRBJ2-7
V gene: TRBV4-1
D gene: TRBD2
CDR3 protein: CASSQVAGGPYEQYF
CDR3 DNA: TGCGCCAGCAGCCAAGTTGCGGGAGGGCCTTACGAGCAGTACTTC

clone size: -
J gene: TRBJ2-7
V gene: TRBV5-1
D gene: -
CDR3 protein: CASSLVQGRNEQYF
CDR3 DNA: TGCGCCAGCAGCTTGGTACAGGGCCGCAACGAGCAGTACTTC

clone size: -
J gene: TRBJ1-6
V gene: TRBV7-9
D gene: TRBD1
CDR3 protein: CASSLGQGAYSPLHF
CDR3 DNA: TGTGCCAGCAGCTTAGGGCAGGGGGCGTACTCACCCCTCCACTTT

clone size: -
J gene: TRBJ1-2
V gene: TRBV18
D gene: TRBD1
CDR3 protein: CASSPIQGDTSYGYTF
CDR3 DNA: TGTGCCAGCTCACCAATACAGGGGGATACTAGCTATGGCTACACCTTC

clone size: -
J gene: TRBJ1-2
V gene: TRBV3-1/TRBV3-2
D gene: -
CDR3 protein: CASSQIGQGSWTRGYTF
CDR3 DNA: TGTGCCAGCAGCCAAATAGGGCAGGGATCCTGGACGCGAGGCTACACCTTC

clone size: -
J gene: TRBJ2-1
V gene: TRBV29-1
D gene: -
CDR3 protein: CSVETGGSKAYNEQFF
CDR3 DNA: TGCAGCGTCGAGACGGGTGGATCAAAGGCCTACAATGAGCAGTTCTTC

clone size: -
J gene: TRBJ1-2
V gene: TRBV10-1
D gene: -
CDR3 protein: CASSESRGYGYTF
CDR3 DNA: TGCGCCAGCAGTGAAAGCAGGGGCTATGGCTACACCTTC

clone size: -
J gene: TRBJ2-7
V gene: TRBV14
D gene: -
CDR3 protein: CASSQDPSVDEQYF
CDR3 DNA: TGTGCCAGCAGCCAAGATCCCTCGGTTGACGAGCAGTACTTC

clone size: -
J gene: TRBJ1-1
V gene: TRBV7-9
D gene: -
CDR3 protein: CASSLVGGMNTEAFF
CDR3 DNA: TGTGCCAGCAGCTTAGTAGGGGGAATGAACACTGAAGCTTTCTTT

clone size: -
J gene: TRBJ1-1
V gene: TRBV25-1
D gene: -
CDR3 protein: CASSALENEAFF
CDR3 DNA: TGTGCCAGCAGTGCCCTAGAAAATGAAGCTTTCTTT

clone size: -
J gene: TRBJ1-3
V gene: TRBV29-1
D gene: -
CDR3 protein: CSVEVRGHTIYF
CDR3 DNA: TGCAGCGTTGAAGTCAGGGGCCACACCATATATTTT

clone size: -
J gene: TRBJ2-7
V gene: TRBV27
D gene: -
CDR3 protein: CASRWRGLGSYEQYF
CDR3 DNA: TGTGCCAGCAGATGGCGGGGTCTAGGTTCCTACGAGCAGTACTTC

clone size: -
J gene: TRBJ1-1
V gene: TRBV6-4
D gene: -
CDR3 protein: CASSRLVNTEAFF
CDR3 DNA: TGTGCCAGCAGCCGACTCGTAAACACTGAAGCTTTCTTT

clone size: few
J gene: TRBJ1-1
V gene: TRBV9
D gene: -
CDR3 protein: CASSVVGRGTEAFF
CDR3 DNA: TGTGCCAGCAGCGTAGTGGGCAGGGGCACTGAAGCTTTCTTT

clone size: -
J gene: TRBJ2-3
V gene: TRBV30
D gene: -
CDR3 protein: CAWKETSTDTQYF
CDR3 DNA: TGTGCCTGGAAGGAGACGAGCACAGATACGCAGTATTTT

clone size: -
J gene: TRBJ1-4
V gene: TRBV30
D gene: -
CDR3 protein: CACLVQFEKLFF
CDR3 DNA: TGTGCCTGCCTCGTGCAGTTTGAAAAACTGTTTTTT